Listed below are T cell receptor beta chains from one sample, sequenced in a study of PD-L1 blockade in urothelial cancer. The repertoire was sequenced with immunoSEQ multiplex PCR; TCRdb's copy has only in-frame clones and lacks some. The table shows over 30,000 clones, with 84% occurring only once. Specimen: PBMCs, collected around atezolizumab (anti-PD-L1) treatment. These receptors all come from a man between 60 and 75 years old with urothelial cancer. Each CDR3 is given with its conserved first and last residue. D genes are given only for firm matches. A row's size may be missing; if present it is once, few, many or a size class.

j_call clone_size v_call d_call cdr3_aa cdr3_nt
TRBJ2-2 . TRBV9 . CASSVGPTGDTGELFF TGTGCCAGCAGCGTAGGGCCGACAGGCGACACCGGGGAGCTGTTTTTT
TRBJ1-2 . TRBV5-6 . CASSSPPGQSYTF TGTGCCAGCAGCTCTCCGCCAGGGCAGAGCTACACCTTC
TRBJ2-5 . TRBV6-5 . CASSRPGTFQETQYF TGTGCCAGCAGTCGTCCCGGGACATTCCAAGAGACCCAGTACTTC
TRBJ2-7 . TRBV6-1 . CASNLGLGQYF TGTGCCAGCAACCTCGGACTGGGGCAGTACTTC
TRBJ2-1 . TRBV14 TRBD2 CASSPTSGRPNEQFF TGTGCCAGCAGCCCTACTAGCGGGAGACCCAATGAGCAGTTCTTC
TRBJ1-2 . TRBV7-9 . CASSLAWADGYTF TGTGCCAGCAGCTTAGCGTGGGCAGATGGCTACACCTTC
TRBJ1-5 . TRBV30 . CAWRPGEGYQPQHF TGTGCCTGGAGGCCAGGGGAGGGTTATCAGCCCCAGCATTTT
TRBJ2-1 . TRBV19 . CASTPRGLGYNEQFF TGTGCCAGTACCCCGCGGGGGCTAGGCTACAATGAGCAGTTCTTC
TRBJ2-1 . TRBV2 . CASSRTDQLYNEQFF TGTGCCAGCTCACGGACAGACCAACTTTACAATGAGCAGTTCTTC
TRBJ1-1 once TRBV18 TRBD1 CASSDRQGVTEAFF TGTGCCAGCTCAGATCGACAGGGGGTTACTGAAGCTTTCTTT
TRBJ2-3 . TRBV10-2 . CATRFGGLTDTQYF TGCGCCACCCGGTTCGGCGGATTAACAGATACGCAGTATTTT
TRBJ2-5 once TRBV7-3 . CASSPHGGFGETQYF TGTGCCAGCAGCCCCCACGGCGGGTTTGGGGAGACCCAGTACTTC
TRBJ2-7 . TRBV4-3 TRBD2 CASSQEVIAGGTTWEQYF TGCGCCAGCAGCCAAGAAGTAATAGCGGGAGGTACCACCTGGGAGCAGTACTTC
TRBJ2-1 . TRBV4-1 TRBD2 CASGSRTSGKGEQFF TGCGCCAGCGGCTCCCGGACTAGCGGGAAGGGTGAGCAGTTCTTC
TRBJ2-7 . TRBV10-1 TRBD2 CASSEGGTRYEQYF TGCGCCAGCAGTGAGGGTGGGACTAGGTACGAGCAGTACTTC